What follows describes a single TCR beta chain. The record originates from a study of CD8 T cells in Susac syndrome. The CDR3 runs to 16 residues. V gave up 4 bases and J gave up 0 bases, with 10 bases separating them. Germline CDR1 reads SEHNR; CDR2 reads FQNEAQ (reference sequence). Reverse transcription used about 0.45 to 1 ug RNA and random hexamers. TCRdb called the immunoSEQ multiplex PCR reads again in MiXCR, with one record for every CDR3 protein. The sample shows about 50,000 distinct CDR3 sequences, 93% of them seen only once. Source material: CD8+ T cells from PBMCs. The TCR originated in a human donor with multiple sclerosis. The chain uses TRBV7-9 and TRBJ2-6; the D gene is possibly TRBD1 (6 bases). CDR3 nucleotide sequence: TGTGCCAGCAGCTCAGGGGTTAACTCTGGGGCCAACGTCCTGACTTTC. Translated, it gives CASSSGVNSGANVLTF.